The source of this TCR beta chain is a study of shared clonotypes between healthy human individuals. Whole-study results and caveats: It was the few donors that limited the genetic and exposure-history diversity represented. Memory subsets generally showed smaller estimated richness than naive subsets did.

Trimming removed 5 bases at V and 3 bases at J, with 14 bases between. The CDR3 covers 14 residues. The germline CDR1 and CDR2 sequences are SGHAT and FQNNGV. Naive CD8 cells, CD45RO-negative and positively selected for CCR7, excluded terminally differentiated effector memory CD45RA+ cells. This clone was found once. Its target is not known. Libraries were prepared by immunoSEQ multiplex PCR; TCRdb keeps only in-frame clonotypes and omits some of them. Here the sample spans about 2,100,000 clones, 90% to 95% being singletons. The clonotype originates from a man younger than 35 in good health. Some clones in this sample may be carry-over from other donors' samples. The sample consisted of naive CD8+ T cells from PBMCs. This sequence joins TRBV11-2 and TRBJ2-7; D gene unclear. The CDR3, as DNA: TGTGCCAGCAGCCCAGCACCGAACCACTACGAGCAGTACTTC. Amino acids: CASSPAPNHYEQYF.